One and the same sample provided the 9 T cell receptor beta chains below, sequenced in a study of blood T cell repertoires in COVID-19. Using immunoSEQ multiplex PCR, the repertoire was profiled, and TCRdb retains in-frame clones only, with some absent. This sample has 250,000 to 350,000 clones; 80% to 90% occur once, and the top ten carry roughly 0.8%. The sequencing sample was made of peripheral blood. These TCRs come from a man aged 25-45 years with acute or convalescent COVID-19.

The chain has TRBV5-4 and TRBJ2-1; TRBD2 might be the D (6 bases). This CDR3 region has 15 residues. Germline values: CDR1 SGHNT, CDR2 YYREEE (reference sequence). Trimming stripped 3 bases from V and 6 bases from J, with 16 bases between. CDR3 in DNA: TGTGCCAGCAGCTCAAGTGGGGACTGGGGCAATGAGCAGTTCTTC. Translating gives CASSSSGDWGNEQFF.

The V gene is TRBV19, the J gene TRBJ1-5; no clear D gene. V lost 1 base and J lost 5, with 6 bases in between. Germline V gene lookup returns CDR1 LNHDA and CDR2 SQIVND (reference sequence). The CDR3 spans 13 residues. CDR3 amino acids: CASSIGSYQPQHF. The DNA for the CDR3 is TGTGCCAGTAGTATAGGCAGTTATCAGCCCCAGCATTTT.

The CDR3, as DNA: TGCAGCGTTGATCATCCCGGACAGGGGCAAACTGAAGCTTTCTTT. It yields the protein CSVDHPGQGQTEAFF. The chain combines TRBV29-1 with TRBJ1-1; 9 bases are a match to TRBD1. CDR1 and CDR2 from the germline V gene are SQVTM and ANQGSEA. This CDR3 comprises 15 residues. V shed 3 bases and J 5 bases; nucleotides not matched to a gene: 10.

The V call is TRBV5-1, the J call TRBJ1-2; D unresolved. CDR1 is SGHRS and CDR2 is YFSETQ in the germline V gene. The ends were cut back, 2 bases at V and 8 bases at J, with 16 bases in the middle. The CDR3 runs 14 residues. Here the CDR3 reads CASSLTGGGVGYTF. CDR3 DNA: TGCGCCAGCAGCTTAACCGGTGGCGGGGTCGGCTACACCTTC. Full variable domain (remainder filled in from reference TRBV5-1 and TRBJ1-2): KAGVTQTPRYLIKTRGQQVTLSCSPISGHRSVSWYQQTPGQGLQFLFEYFSETQRNKGNFPGRFSGRQFSNSRSEMNVSTLELGDSALYLCASSLTGGGVGYTFGSGTRLTVV.

CDR3 residues: CASSFGLRQGMNTEAFF. For the CDR3, the DNA is TGTGCCAGCAGCTTTGGCCTCCGGCAGGGGATGAACACTGAAGCTTTCTTT. This chain joins TRBV5-8 and TRBJ1-1; D perhaps matches TRBD1 (6 bases). From germline, CDR1 is SGHTS and CDR2 YDEGEE. V lost 2 bases and J lost 0, with 17 bases in between. This CDR3 is built from 17 residues.

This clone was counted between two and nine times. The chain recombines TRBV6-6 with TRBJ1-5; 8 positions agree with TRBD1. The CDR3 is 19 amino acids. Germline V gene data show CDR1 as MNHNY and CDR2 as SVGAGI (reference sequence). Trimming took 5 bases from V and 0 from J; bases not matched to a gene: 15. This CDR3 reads CASSQRTGRLGYSNQPQHF. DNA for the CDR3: TGTGCCAGCAGTCAACGGACAGGGAGGTTGGGGTATAGCAATCAGCCCCAGCATTTT.

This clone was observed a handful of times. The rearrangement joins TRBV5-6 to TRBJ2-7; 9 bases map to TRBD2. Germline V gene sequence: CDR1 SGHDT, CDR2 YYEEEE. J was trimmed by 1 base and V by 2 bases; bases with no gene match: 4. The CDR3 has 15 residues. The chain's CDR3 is CASSFGGRGSYEQYF. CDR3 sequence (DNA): TGTGCCAGCAGCTTTGGCGGGAGGGGATCCTACGAGCAGTACTTC.

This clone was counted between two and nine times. CDR3 coding DNA: TGTGCCAGCAGCCAAGTTCCAGGGGGCGCTGCGGCCTACACCTTC. Encoded protein: CASSQVPGGAAAYTF. The V gene is TRBV14, the J gene TRBJ1-2; 8 nucleotides align to TRBD1. This CDR3 has 15 amino acids. J was trimmed by 10 bases and V by 1 base; bases with no gene match: 11. Looked up from germline, CDR1 is SGHDN and CDR2 is FVKESK.

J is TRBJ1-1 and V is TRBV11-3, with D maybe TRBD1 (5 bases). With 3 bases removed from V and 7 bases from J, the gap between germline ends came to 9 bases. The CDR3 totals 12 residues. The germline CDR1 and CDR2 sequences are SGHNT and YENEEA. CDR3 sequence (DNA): TGTGCCAGCAGCTTTCAGGGCGGTGAAGCTTTCTTT. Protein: CASSFQGGEAFF.